The clone carrying this T cell receptor (beta chain) turned up a few times. Trimming pared 3 bases from V and 3 bases from J, leaving 12 bases between. The germline gives CDR1 LNHNV, CDR2 YYDKDF (reference sequence). This CDR3 spans 14 amino acids. Assay used: immunoSEQ multiplex PCR; TCRdb lists only in-frame clones, some missing. The repertoire holds roughly 23,000 clones, with 70% to 85% as singletons. This entry belongs to a study of OX40 agonist ivuxolimab in advanced cancers. Study information: People who had prior anti-PD-1, anti-PD-L1 or anti-CTLA-4 therapy could take part, and approximately 43% had some.

Exclusion applied to patients with autoimmune disease history or systemic immunosuppression. The chain has TRBV15 and TRBJ2-7, with D perhaps TRBD2 (6 bases). The sample consisted of CD4+ or CD8+ T cells sorted from blood, taken in a trial of the OX40 agonist ivuxolimab. The clonotype was recovered from an adult with an advanced solid tumor such as melanoma, head and neck, liver or kidney cancer. CDR3 sequence (DNA): TGTGCCACCAGCAGCGGCAGGGAGGTCTACGAGCAGTACTTC. Translated: CATSSGREVYEQYF.